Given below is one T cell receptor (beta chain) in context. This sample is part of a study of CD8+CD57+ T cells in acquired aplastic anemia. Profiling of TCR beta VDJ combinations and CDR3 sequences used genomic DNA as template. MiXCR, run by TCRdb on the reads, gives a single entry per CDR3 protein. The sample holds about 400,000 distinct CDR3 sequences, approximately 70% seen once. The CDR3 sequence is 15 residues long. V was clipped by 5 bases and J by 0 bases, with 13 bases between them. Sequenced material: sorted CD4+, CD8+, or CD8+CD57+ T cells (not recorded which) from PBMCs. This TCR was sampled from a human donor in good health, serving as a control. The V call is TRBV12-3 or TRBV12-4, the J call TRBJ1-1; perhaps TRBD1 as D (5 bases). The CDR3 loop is CASSGQLTLNTEAFF. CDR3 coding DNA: TGTGCCAGCAGTGGACAACTCACTTTGAACACTGAAGCTTTCTTT.